These 5 T cell receptor beta chains share one sample of origin, sequenced in a study of T cell repertoires in cytomegalovirus infection. TCRdb re-called the reads with MiXCR, one entry per CDR3 protein. The table records more than 200,000 distinct CDR3 sequences, around 9% of them present only once. Material: PBMCs. The receptors stem from a human donor in good health (CMV status not recorded). Some clones in this sample may be carry-over from other donors' samples.

The J gene is TRBJ2-3, the V gene TRBV6-2 or TRBV6-3; 13 bases are shared with TRBD2. CDR1 MNHEY and CDR2 SVGEGT come from the germline V gene. After removal of 2 bases from V and 0 bases from J, the junction contained 8 bases not matched to a gene. This CDR3 spans 19 amino acids. In nucleotides, the CDR3 is TGTGCCAGCAGTTACCAGGGACTAGCGGGGACGCCTAGCACAGATACGCAGTATTTT. Its protein product is CASSYQGLAGTPSTDTQYF.

This clonotype appeared many times. The V call is TRBV4-1, the J call TRBJ1-5; tentatively, D is TRBD1 (5 bases). Deletions cut 1 base from V and 7 bases from J, with 14 bases between. CDR1 and CDR2 from the germline V gene are MGHRA and YSYEKL. The CDR3 spans 15 residues. In DNA, the CDR3 is TGCGCCAGCAGCCAAGGTAGTAGGGGCGGGCAGCCCCAGCATTTT. Protein sequence: CASSQGSRGGQPQHF.

The table lists this clonotype with many counts. The chain employs TRBV6-2 or TRBV6-3 and TRBJ1-5; TRBD1 agrees at 7 bases. The germline V gene encodes CDR1 MNHEY and CDR2 SVGEGT. J lost 6 bases, V lost 5 bases, and 10 bases had no gene match. The CDR3 has 15 residues. The CDR3 DNA sequence: TGTGCCAGCAGTCGGGAGACAGGGTTTACTCAGCCCCAGCATTTT. Translated, it gives CASSRETGFTQPQHF.

Ten or more counts support this clonotype. The chain joins TRBV7-2 to TRBJ2-7; TRBD2 matches at 8 bases. In germline, CDR1 is SGHTA, CDR2 FQGNSA. Unmatched junction bases numbered 2, after V lost 4 bases and J lost 0 bases. There are 14 residues in the CDR3. CDR3: CASSSTSGSYEQYF. The CDR3 DNA follows: TGTGCCAGCAGCTCCACTAGCGGCTCCTACGAGCAGTACTTC.

This clonotype was detected ten times or more. The chain is built from TRBV7-9 and TRBJ2-1; D unclear. This CDR3 contains 20 residues. Deletions cut 5 bases from V and 0 bases from J, with 26 bases between. Per germline, CDR1 SEHNR and CDR2 FQNEAQ (reference sequence). The CDR3 here is CASSLGRSLRDHYSYNEQFF. In nucleotides, the CDR3 is TGTGCCAGCAGCCTCGGCCGGTCACTACGAGACCATTACTCCTACAATGAGCAGTTCTTC.